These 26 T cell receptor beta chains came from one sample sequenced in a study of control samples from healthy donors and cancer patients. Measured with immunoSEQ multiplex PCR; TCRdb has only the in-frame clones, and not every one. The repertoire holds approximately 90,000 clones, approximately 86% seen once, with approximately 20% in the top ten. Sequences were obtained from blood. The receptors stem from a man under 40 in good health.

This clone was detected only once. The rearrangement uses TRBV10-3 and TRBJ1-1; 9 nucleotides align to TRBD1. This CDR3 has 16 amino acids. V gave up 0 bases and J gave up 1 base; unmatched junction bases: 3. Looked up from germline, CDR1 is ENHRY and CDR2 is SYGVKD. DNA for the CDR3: TGTGCCATCAGTGAGTCTATGACAGGGGGGAACACTGAAGCTTTCTTT. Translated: CAISESMTGGNTEAFF.

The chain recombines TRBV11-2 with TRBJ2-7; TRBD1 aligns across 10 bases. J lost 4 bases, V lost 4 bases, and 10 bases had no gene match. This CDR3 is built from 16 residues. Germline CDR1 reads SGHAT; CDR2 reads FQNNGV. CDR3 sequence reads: CASSSTGQGDAYEQYF. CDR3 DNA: TGTGCCAGCAGCTCAACTGGACAGGGGGACGCATACGAGCAGTACTTC.

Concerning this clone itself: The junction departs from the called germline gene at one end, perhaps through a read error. DNA for the CDR3: TGTGCCAGCGGTTTAGCAGCGTATAATAACGGTGGCTACACCTTC. Amino acids: CASGLAAYNNGGYTF. This rearrangement joins TRBV28 to TRBJ1-2; D ambiguous. The V gene's germline CDR1 is MDHEN and CDR2 SYDVKM. This CDR3 contains 15 residues.

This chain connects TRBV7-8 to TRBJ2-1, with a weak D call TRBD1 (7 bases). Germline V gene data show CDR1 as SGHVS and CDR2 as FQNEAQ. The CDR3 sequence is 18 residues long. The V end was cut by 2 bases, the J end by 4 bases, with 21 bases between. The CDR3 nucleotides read TGTGCCAGCAGCTTATTCCGACAGGGCACGGGGAGGTACAATGAGCAGTTCTTC. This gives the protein CASSLFRQGTGRYNEQFF. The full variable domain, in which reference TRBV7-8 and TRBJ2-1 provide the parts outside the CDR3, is GAGVSQSPRYKVAKRGQDVALRCDPISGHVSLFWYQQALGQGPEFLTYFQNEAQLDKSGLPSDRFFAERPEGSVSTLKIQRTQQEDSAVYLCASSLFRQGTGRYNEQFFGPGTRLTVL.

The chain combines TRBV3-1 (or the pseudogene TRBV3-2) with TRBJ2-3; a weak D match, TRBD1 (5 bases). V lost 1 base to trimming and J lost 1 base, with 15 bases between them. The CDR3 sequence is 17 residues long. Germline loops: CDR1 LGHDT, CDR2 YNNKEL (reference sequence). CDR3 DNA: TGTGCCAGCAGCCAAGCTGCGGTGGGGCTTGGCACAGATACGCAGTATTTT. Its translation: CASSQAAVGLGTDTQYF.

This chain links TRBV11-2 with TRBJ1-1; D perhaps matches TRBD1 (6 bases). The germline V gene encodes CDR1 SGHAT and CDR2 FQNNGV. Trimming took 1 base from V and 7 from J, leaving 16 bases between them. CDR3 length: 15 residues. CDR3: CASSLAMRGALEAFF. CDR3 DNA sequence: TGTGCCAGCAGCTTAGCGATGAGGGGGGCCCTTGAAGCTTTCTTT.

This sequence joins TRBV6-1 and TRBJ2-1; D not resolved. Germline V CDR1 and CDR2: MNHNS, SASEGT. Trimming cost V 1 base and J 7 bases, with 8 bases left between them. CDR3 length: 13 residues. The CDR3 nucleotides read TGTGCCAGCAGTGAAGGGCTAGTGAATGAGCAGTTCTTC. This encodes CASSEGLVNEQFF.

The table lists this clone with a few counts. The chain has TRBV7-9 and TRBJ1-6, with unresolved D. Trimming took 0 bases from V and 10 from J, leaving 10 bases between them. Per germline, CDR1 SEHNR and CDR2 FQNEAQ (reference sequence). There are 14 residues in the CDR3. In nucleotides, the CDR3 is TGTGCCAGCAGCTTAGCACTTGATGGGTCACCCCTCCACTTT. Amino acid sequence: CASSLALDGSPLHF.

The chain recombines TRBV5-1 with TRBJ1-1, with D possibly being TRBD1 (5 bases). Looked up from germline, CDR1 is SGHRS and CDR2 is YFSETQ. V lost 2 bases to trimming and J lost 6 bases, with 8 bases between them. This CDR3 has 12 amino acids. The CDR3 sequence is CASSFGGAEAFF. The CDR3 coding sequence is TGCGCCAGCAGCTTCGGGGGAGCTGAAGCTTTCTTT.

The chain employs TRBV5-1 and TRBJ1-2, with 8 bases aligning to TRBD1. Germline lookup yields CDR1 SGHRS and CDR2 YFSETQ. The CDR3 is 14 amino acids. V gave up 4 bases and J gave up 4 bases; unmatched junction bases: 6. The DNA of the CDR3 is TGCGCCAGCAGCGGAACGGGACAGGTCTATGGCTACACCTTC. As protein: CASSGTGQVYGYTF.

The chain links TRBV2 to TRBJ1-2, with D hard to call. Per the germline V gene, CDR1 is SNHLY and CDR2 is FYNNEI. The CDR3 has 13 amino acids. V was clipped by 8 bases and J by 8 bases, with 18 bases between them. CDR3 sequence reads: CASGVLPSGGYTF. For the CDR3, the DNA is TGTGCCAGCGGGGTACTCCCCTCGGGGGGCTACACCTTC.

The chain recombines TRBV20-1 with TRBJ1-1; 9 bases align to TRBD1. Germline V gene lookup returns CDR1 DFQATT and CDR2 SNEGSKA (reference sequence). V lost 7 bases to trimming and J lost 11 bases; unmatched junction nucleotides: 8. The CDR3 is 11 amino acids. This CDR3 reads CSGYDRGCAFF. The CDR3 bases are TGCAGTGGATATGACAGGGGGTGCGCTTTCTTT.

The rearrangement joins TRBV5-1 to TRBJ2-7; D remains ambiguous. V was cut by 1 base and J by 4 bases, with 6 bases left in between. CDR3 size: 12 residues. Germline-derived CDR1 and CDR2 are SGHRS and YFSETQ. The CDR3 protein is CASSLQAYEQYF. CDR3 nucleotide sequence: TGCGCCAGCAGCTTGCAGGCATACGAGCAGTACTTC.

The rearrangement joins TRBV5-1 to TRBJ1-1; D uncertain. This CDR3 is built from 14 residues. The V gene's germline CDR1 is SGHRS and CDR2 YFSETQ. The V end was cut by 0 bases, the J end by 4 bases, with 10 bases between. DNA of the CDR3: TGCGCCAGCAGCTTGGGGACGGTGGCCACTGAAGCTTTCTTT. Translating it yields CASSLGTVATEAFF.

The DNA for the CDR3 is TGTGCCAGCTCTCGACAGATGAACACTGAAGCTTTCTTT. Its translation is CASSRQMNTEAFF. This chain connects TRBV27 to TRBJ1-1; TRBD1 is a possible D gene (5 bases). V lost 8 bases and J 0 bases, leaving 10 bases between the germline ends. There are 13 residues in the CDR3. CDR1 is MNHEY, CDR2 SMNVEV, per germline (reference sequence).

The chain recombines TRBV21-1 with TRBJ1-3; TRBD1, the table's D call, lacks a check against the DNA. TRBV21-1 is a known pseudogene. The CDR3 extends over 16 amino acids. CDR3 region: CASSKNGQCSGNTIYF. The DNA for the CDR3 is TGTGCCAGCAGCAAAAACGGACAGTGCTCTGGAAACACCATATATTTT.

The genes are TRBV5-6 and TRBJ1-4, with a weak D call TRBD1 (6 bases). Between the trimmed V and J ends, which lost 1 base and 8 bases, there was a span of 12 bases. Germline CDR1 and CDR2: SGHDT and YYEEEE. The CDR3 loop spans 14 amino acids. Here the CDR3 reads CASSLWGAEEKLFF. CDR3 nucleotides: TGTGCCAGCAGCTTGTGGGGGGCGGAGGAAAAACTGTTTTTT.

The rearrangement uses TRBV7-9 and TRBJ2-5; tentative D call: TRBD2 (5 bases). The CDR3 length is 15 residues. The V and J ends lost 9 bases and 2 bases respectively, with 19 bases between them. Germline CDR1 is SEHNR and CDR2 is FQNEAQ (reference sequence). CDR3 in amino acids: CASTGRARDQETQYF. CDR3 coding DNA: TGTGCCAGTACGGGAAGGGCTAGGGATCAAGAGACCCAGTACTTC.

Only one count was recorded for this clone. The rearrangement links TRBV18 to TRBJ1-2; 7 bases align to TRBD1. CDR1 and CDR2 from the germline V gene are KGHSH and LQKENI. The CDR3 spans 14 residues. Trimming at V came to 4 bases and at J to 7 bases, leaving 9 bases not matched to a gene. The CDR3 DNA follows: TGTGCCAGCTCACAACAGGGGAGAACTGGTGGCTACACCTTC. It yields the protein CASSQQGRTGGYTF.

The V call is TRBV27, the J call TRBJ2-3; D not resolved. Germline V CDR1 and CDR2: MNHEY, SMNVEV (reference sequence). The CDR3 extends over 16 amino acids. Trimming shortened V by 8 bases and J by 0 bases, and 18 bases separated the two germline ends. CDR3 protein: CASRTYGSPSTDTQYF. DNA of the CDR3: TGTGCCAGCCGCACCTATGGCTCTCCTAGCACAGATACGCAGTATTTT.

The CDR3 nucleotides are TGTGCCACCAGCTCGACGAGGGGTTTACGGGGCTACACCTTC. Protein product: CATSSTRGLRGYTF. The chain couples TRBV19 to TRBJ1-2, with a possible D match to TRBD1 (5 bases). Germline assignment: CDR1 LNHDA and CDR2 SQIVND (reference sequence). With 10 bases removed from V and 8 bases from J, the gap between germline ends came to 23 bases. There are 14 residues in the CDR3.

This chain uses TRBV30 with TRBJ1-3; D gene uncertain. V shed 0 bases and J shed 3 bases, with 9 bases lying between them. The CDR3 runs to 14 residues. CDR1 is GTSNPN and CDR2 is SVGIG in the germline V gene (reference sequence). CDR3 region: CAWSVRGGGNTIYF. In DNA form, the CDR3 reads TGTGCCTGGAGTGTGCGGGGAGGTGGAAACACCATATATTTT.

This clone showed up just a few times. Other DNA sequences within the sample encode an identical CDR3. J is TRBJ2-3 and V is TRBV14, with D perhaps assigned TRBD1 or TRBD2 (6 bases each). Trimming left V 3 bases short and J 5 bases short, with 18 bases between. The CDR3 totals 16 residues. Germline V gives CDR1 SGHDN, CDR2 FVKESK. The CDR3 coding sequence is TGTGCCAGCAGCCACTACAAGGGGGGCACACAAGATACGCAGTATTTT. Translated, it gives CASSHYKGGTQDTQYF.

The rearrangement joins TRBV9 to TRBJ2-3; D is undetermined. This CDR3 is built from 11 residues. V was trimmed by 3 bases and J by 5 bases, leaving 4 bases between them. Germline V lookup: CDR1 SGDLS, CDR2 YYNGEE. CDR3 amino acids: CASSGGDTQYF. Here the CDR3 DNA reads TGTGCCAGCAGCGGGGGAGATACGCAGTATTTT.

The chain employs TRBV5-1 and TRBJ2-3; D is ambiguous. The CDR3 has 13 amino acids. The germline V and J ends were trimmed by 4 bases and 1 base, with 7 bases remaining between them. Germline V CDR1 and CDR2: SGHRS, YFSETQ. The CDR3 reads CASSGKGTDTQYF. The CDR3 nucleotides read TGCGCCAGCAGCGGGAAGGGCACAGATACGCAGTATTTT. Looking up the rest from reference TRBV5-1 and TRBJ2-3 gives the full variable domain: KAGVTQTPRYLIKTRGQQVTLSCSPISGHRSVSWYQQTPGQGLQFLFEYFSETQRNKGNFPGRFSGRQFSNSRSEMNVSTLELGDSALYLCASSGKGTDTQYFGPGTRLTVL.

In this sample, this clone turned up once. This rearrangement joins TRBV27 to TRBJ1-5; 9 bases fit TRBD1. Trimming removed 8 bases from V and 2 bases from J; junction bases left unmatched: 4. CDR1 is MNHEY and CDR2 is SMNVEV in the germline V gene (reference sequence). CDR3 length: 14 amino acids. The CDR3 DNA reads TGTGCCAGCGGACGGGACAGGGGCAATCAGCCCCAGCATTTT. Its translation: CASGRDRGNQPQHF.